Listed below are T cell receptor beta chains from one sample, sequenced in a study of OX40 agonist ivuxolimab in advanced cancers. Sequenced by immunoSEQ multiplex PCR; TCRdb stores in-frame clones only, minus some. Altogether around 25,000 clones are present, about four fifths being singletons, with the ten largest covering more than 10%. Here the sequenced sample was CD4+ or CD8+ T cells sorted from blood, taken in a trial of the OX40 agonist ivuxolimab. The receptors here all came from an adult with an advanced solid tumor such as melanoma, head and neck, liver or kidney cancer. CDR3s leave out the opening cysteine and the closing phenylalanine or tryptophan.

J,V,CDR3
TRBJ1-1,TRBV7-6,ASSLGAGGEGTEAF
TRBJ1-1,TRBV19,ASSLGGLGTEAF
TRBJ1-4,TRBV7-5,VRSLGWGGECDNEKLF
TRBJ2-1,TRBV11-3,ASSPLGGNEQF
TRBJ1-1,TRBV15,ATSRVAGTTEAF
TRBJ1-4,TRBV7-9,ASSSSPGTTNEKLF
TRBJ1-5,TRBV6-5,ASSPGRNQPQH
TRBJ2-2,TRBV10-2,ASRSHDIKFTGELF
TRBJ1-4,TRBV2,ASSESGVKYLF
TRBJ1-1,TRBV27,ASADRGWMNTEAF
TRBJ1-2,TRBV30,AWSGRGGALGNYGYT
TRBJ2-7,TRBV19,ASSIDRENYEQY
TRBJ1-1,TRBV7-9,ASSVTGGNTEAF
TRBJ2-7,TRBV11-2,ASSLLGASYEQY
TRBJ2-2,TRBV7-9,ASSLKQSAGELF
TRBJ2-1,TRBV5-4,ASSPGGSSYNEQF
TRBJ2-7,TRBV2,ASRVVGTVGSYEQY
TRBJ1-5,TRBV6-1,ASSENTYSNQPQH
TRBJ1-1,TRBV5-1,ASSLAMLEGNTEAF
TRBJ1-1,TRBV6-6,ASKGGGYTEAF
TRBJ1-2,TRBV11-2,ASSLDVVSGGVDYGYT
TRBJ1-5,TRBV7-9,ASSLGDSNQPQH